Listed below are T cell receptor beta chains from one sample, sequenced in a study of blood T cells in healthy people across ages. TCRdb independently ran MiXCR on the 5' RACE reads; one entry per CDR3 protein. The profile shows about 800,000 distinct CDR3 sequences, 58% of them singletons. Sequencing was done on a sample of blood. The receptor source for this set is a man younger than 45 in good health. Each CDR3 is given with its conserved first and last residue. Fields, in order: CDR3 length, J gene, V gene, clone size, D gene, CDR3 DNA, CDR3 protein. A D gene is named only where the DNA matches it firmly. Only part of the rows carry a size: once, few, many, or a class if the clone is expanded.

len: 16
j_gene: TRBJ2-5
v_gene: TRBV21-1
abundance: .
d_gene: .
CDR3nt: TGTGCCAGCAGCAAAGTAAGGGCAGGGGGTATGGAGACCCAGTACTTC
CDR3aa: CASSKVRAGGMETQYF

len: 12
j_gene: TRBJ2-1
v_gene: TRBV27
abundance: .
d_gene: .
CDR3nt: TGTGCCAGCAGTTCAAAGTTAGGTGAGCAGTTCTTC
CDR3aa: CASSSKLGEQFF

len: 15
j_gene: TRBJ2-5
v_gene: TRBV6-5
abundance: .
d_gene: .
CDR3nt: TGTGCCAGCAGTCGAGTCTTACAGCATCAAGAGACCCAGTACTTC
CDR3aa: CASSRVLQHQETQYF

len: 18
j_gene: TRBJ1-2
v_gene: TRBV6-1
abundance: .
d_gene: .
CDR3nt: TGTGCCAGCAGCCCCGTTTCCCCGACGGGGGGCGCACACTATGGCTACACCTTC
CDR3aa: CASSPVSPTGGAHYGYTF

len: 14
j_gene: TRBJ2-7
v_gene: TRBV7-2
abundance: .
d_gene: .
CDR3nt: TGTGCCAGCAGCCCGTCGGCATCGCCCTACGAGCAGTACTTC
CDR3aa: CASSPSASPYEQYF

len: 15
j_gene: TRBJ2-3
v_gene: TRBV7-2
abundance: few
d_gene: .
CDR3nt: TGTGCCAGCAGCTTGGGGGGACAGTTTACAGATACGCAGTATTTT
CDR3aa: CASSLGGQFTDTQYF

len: 11
j_gene: TRBJ2-5
v_gene: TRBV20-1
abundance: .
d_gene: .
CDR3nt: TGCAGTGCTATTAGAGAAGAGACCCAGTACTTC
CDR3aa: CSAIREETQYF

len: 14
j_gene: TRBJ1-1
v_gene: TRBV28
abundance: .
d_gene: .
CDR3nt: TGTGCCACCCAGAGGGAGGGCTGGTACACTGAAGCTTTCTTT
CDR3aa: CATQREGWYTEAFF

len: 12
j_gene: TRBJ2-1
v_gene: TRBV29-1
abundance: .
d_gene: .
CDR3nt: TGCAGCGTTGAAGATCAGTACAATGAGCAGTTCTTC
CDR3aa: CSVEDQYNEQFF

len: 12
j_gene: TRBJ2-1
v_gene: TRBV29-1
abundance: .
d_gene: .
CDR3nt: TGCAGCGTTGCCTATTCCGTGGACGAGCAGTTCTTC
CDR3aa: CSVAYSVDEQFF

len: 16
j_gene: TRBJ2-7
v_gene: TRBV7-2
abundance: .
d_gene: TRBD2
CDR3nt: TGTGCCAGCAGCTTAGGGGCGGGAGGTAACTACAATGAGCAGTACTTC
CDR3aa: CASSLGAGGNYNEQYF

len: 12
j_gene: TRBJ1-2
v_gene: TRBV20-1
abundance: .
d_gene: .
CDR3nt: TGCAGTGCCCCGGGGGGCCTAAAAGGCTACACCTTC
CDR3aa: CSAPGGLKGYTF

len: 13
j_gene: TRBJ1-3
v_gene: TRBV3-1
abundance: .
d_gene: .
CDR3nt: TGTGCCAGCAGCCGGGGACATTTAAACACCATATATTTT
CDR3aa: CASSRGHLNTIYF

len: 16
j_gene: TRBJ2-3
v_gene: TRBV9
abundance: once
d_gene: TRBD2
CDR3nt: TGTGCCAGCAGCCGTGGACTAGCGGCCCGCACAGATACGCAGTATTTT
CDR3aa: CASSRGLAARTDTQYF

len: 14
j_gene: TRBJ1-2
v_gene: TRBV9
abundance: .
d_gene: .
CDR3nt: TGTGCCAGCAGCACGGAGTCCAGGAGAGTTAGCTACACCTTC
CDR3aa: CASSTESRRVSYTF

len: 18
j_gene: TRBJ2-5
v_gene: TRBV12-3/TRBV12-4
abundance: .
d_gene: .
CDR3nt: TGTGCCAGCAGTTTACGCAGGGGGGAAACCATCAAACTAGAGACCCAGTACTTC
CDR3aa: CASSLRRGETIKLETQYF

len: 12
j_gene: TRBJ2-1
v_gene: TRBV6-4
abundance: .
d_gene: .
CDR3nt: TGTGCCAGCGGAAGGGCGAACAATGAGCAGTTCTTC
CDR3aa: CASGRANNEQFF

len: 17
j_gene: TRBJ2-4
v_gene: TRBV4-2
abundance: .
d_gene: TRBD2
CDR3nt: TGTGCCAGCAGCCAACTACTAGCGGGAGGGACCAAAAACATTCAGTACTTC
CDR3aa: CASSQLLAGGTKNIQYF

len: 14
j_gene: TRBJ1-2
v_gene: TRBV20-1
abundance: .
d_gene: .
CDR3nt: TGCAGTGCTAGTTGGGCTGGGGGCCTGTGGGGCTACACCTTC
CDR3aa: CSASWAGGLWGYTF

len: 16
j_gene: TRBJ2-1
v_gene: TRBV4-3
abundance: .
d_gene: TRBD2
CDR3nt: TGCGCCAGCAGCCAAGGTAGCGGGAGGACCTACAATGAGCAGTTCTTC
CDR3aa: CASSQGSGRTYNEQFF

len: 15
j_gene: TRBJ2-5
v_gene: TRBV7-3
abundance: .
d_gene: .
CDR3nt: TGTGCCAGCAGATCCCTAAACAGTGGAAGTAAGACCCAGTACTTC
CDR3aa: CASRSLNSGSKTQYF

len: 15
j_gene: TRBJ1-2
v_gene: TRBV12-5
abundance: .
d_gene: .
CDR3nt: TGTGCTAGTGGCGAGATTTTCGGGAAGGGCTATGGCTACACCTTC
CDR3aa: CASGEIFGKGYGYTF

len: 12
j_gene: TRBJ2-7
v_gene: TRBV20-1
abundance: few
d_gene: .
CDR3nt: TGCAGTGCTCGTGGGACTGCCTACGAGCAGTACTTC
CDR3aa: CSARGTAYEQYF

len: 13
j_gene: TRBJ1-1
v_gene: TRBV20-1
abundance: .
d_gene: .
CDR3nt: TGCAGTGCGGAGGCGGGAATGAACACTGAAGCTTTCTTT
CDR3aa: CSAEAGMNTEAFF

len: 13
j_gene: TRBJ2-3
v_gene: TRBV6-6
abundance: .
d_gene: .
CDR3nt: TGTGCCAGCAGTACGAGAGAGTCAGATACGCAGTATTTT
CDR3aa: CASSTRESDTQYF

len: 15
j_gene: TRBJ2-3
v_gene: TRBV5-1
abundance: .
d_gene: TRBD1
CDR3nt: TGCGCCAGCAGCTTGCCGGGCCTCAGGGGGGATACGCAGTATTTT
CDR3aa: CASSLPGLRGDTQYF

len: 11
j_gene: TRBJ2-1
v_gene: TRBV6-6
abundance: many
d_gene: .
CDR3nt: TGTGCCAGCAGTTATTCCCTTGAGCAGTTCTTC
CDR3aa: CASSYSLEQFF

len: 13
j_gene: TRBJ1-1
v_gene: TRBV18
abundance: many
d_gene: .
CDR3nt: TGTGCCAGCAGTCCAGGACAGAACACTGAAGCTTTCTTT
CDR3aa: CASSPGQNTEAFF

len: 18
j_gene: TRBJ2-4
v_gene: TRBV21-1
abundance: .
d_gene: .
CDR3nt: TGTGCCAGCAGCAAAGTAGGTTATCCGGGGTCGGCCAAAAACATTCAGTACTTC
CDR3aa: CASSKVGYPGSAKNIQYF

len: 15
j_gene: TRBJ2-7
v_gene: TRBV5-1
abundance: .
d_gene: TRBD2
CDR3nt: TGCGCCAGCAGGCCGACTAGCGGGAGAACGGGTGAGCAGTACTTC
CDR3aa: CASRPTSGRTGEQYF

len: 15
j_gene: TRBJ1-1
v_gene: TRBV7-9
abundance: many
d_gene: .
CDR3nt: TGTGCCAGCAGCTTAAGGGAATTCGCGAACACTGAAGCTTTCTTT
CDR3aa: CASSLREFANTEAFF

len: 16
j_gene: TRBJ2-3
v_gene: TRBV7-3
abundance: .
d_gene: TRBD1
CDR3nt: TGTGCCAGCAGCTTAATCGGGACAGGGGGGGCAGATACGCAGTATTTT
CDR3aa: CASSLIGTGGADTQYF

len: 16
j_gene: TRBJ2-5
v_gene: TRBV27
abundance: .
d_gene: TRBD2
CDR3nt: TGTGCCAGCAAAGTTGGGGGACTAGCGGCGCAAGAGACCCAGTACTTC
CDR3aa: CASKVGGLAAQETQYF

len: 13
j_gene: TRBJ2-1
v_gene: TRBV18
abundance: .
d_gene: .
CDR3nt: TGTGCCAGCTCCCGATTTGGCGAGGATGAGCAGTTCTTC
CDR3aa: CASSRFGEDEQFF

len: 17
j_gene: TRBJ2-2
v_gene: TRBV9
abundance: .
d_gene: TRBD2
CDR3nt: TGTGCCAGCAGCCCCCAACTAGCGGACAGTTTTACCGGGGAGCTGTTTTTT
CDR3aa: CASSPQLADSFTGELFF

len: 13
j_gene: TRBJ2-7
v_gene: TRBV6-5
abundance: .
d_gene: .
CDR3nt: TGTGCCAGCAGTGACAGACCATTTTACGAGCAGTACTTC
CDR3aa: CASSDRPFYEQYF

len: 11
j_gene: TRBJ2-5
v_gene: TRBV20-1
abundance: few
d_gene: .
CDR3nt: TGCAGTGCTAGCGACCAGGGGACCCAGTACTTC
CDR3aa: CSASDQGTQYF

len: 15
j_gene: TRBJ1-4
v_gene: TRBV4-2
abundance: .
d_gene: .
CDR3nt: TGTGCCAGCAGCCAAGAGACAGTATCTAATGAAAAACTGTTTTTT
CDR3aa: CASSQETVSNEKLFF

len: 18
j_gene: TRBJ2-6
v_gene: TRBV3-1
abundance: .
d_gene: .
CDR3nt: TGTGCCAGCAGCCCACTAGGCTTAAGGAGATCTGGGGCCAACGTCCCGACTTTC
CDR3aa: CASSPLGLRRSGANVPTF

len: 15
j_gene: TRBJ2-1
v_gene: TRBV10-3
abundance: .
d_gene: .
CDR3nt: TGTGCCATCAGTGAGGTCGGGGGCTCCTACAATGAGCAGTTCTTC
CDR3aa: CAISEVGGSYNEQFF

len: 15
j_gene: TRBJ2-5
v_gene: TRBV20-1
abundance: few
d_gene: TRBD2
CDR3nt: TGCAGTGCTAGCCTCTACCTGGTGGCGGGGGGGCCCCAGTACTTC
CDR3aa: CSASLYLVAGGPQYF

len: 13
j_gene: TRBJ1-1
v_gene: TRBV7-2
abundance: .
d_gene: .
CDR3nt: TGTGCCAGCAGCTTAGATTCGCGCACTGAAGCTTTCTTT
CDR3aa: CASSLDSRTEAFF

len: 14
j_gene: TRBJ2-1
v_gene: TRBV29-1
abundance: few
d_gene: TRBD1
CDR3nt: TGCAGCGCACGGACAGGGGGCTTTTACAATGAGCAGTTCTTC
CDR3aa: CSARTGGFYNEQFF

len: 13
j_gene: TRBJ2-1
v_gene: TRBV5-1
abundance: few
d_gene: .
CDR3nt: TGCGCCAGCAGCTTTATGGGGGGCAATGAGCAGTTCTTC
CDR3aa: CASSFMGGNEQFF

len: 16
j_gene: TRBJ2-5
v_gene: TRBV7-2
abundance: .
d_gene: TRBD2
CDR3nt: TGTGCCAGCAGCTTGAGCGGGCGGGGGATCCAAGAGACCCAGTACTTC
CDR3aa: CASSLSGRGIQETQYF

len: 17
j_gene: TRBJ2-1
v_gene: TRBV4-3
abundance: .
d_gene: TRBD2
CDR3nt: TGCGCCCGAGCATGGGGAACTAGCGGTCCGACCTACAATGAGCAGTTCTTC
CDR3aa: CARAWGTSGPTYNEQFF

len: 15
j_gene: TRBJ2-4
v_gene: TRBV6-5
abundance: .
d_gene: .
CDR3nt: TGTGCCAGCAGTTACGATGGGGGCTGGGAGAACATTCAGTACTTC
CDR3aa: CASSYDGGWENIQYF

len: 16
j_gene: TRBJ2-1
v_gene: TRBV6-1
abundance: .
d_gene: TRBD2
CDR3nt: TGTGCCAGCAGGGGACTAGCCGCCACCTCCTACAATGAGCAGTTCTTC
CDR3aa: CASRGLAATSYNEQFF

len: 14
j_gene: TRBJ2-7
v_gene: TRBV20-1
abundance: few
d_gene: TRBD1
CDR3nt: TGCAGTGCTAGAGAGCCCCGGGACAGGGACGAGCAGTACTTC
CDR3aa: CSAREPRDRDEQYF

len: 14
j_gene: TRBJ2-7
v_gene: TRBV10-3
abundance: .
d_gene: TRBD2
CDR3nt: TGTGCCACAGCTGGACTAGCGGGGTTCTACGAGCAGTACTTC
CDR3aa: CATAGLAGFYEQYF